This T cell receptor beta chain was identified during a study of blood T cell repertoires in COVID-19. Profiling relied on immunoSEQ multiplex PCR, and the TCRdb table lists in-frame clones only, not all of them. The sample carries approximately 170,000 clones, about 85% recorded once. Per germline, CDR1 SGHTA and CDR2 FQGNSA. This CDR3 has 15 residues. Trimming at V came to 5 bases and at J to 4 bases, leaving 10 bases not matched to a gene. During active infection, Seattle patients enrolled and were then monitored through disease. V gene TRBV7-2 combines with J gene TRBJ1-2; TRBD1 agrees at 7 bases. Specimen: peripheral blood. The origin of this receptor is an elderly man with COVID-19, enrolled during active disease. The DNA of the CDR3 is TGTGCCAGCAGCCCCTTCCCGGACAGGATCTATGGCTACACCTTC. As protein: CASSPFPDRIYGYTF.